These T cell receptor beta chains were read from a single sample in a study of blood T cells in healthy people across ages. TCRdb reanalysed the 5' RACE reads using MiXCR and keeps one entry per CDR3 protein. The sample lists hundreds of thousands of distinct CDR3 sequences, approximately 55% occurring once. Sequencing input: blood. These receptors were taken from a man aged 80 or over in good health. The CDR3 runs from the conserved cysteine through the conserved F or W. A D gene is named only where the DNA matches it firmly. The size entry is marked missing in some rows and otherwise reads once, few, many or a size class.

clone size	V gene	D gene	J gene	CDR3 protein	CDR3 DNA
.	TRBV15	.	TRBJ2-3	CATSKGTTDTQYF	TGTGCCACCAGCAAGGGGACTACAGATACGCAGTATTTT
few	TRBV20-1	TRBD2	TRBJ2-7	CSASSVGGPNEQYF	TGCAGTGCTAGCTCCGTGGGAGGGCCTAACGAGCAGTACTTC
.	TRBV20-1	.	TRBJ1-2	CSASDTGTTTGNYGYTF	TGCAGTGCTAGCGACACGGGGACAACAACGGGGAACTATGGCTACACCTTC
.	TRBV20-1	TRBD2	TRBJ2-1	CSAKGLAGVNEQFF	TGCAGTGCAAAGGGACTAGCGGGGGTAAATGAGCAGTTCTTC
.	TRBV9	TRBD2	TRBJ2-1	CASSVALWGGTYNEQFF	TGTGCCAGCAGCGTAGCATTATGGGGGGGGACCTACAATGAGCAGTTCTTC
.	TRBV6-1	.	TRBJ2-5	CASSEEHRLGQETQYF	TGTGCCAGCAGTGAAGAACACCGATTGGGTCAAGAGACCCAGTACTTC
.	TRBV24-1	.	TRBJ2-3	CATSDFGRGSDTQYF	TGTGCCACCAGTGATTTCGGAAGGGGCTCGGATACGCAGTATTTT
.	TRBV7-9	.	TRBJ2-3	CASSFNLDLAQYF	TGTGCCAGCAGCTTCAACCTGGACCTAGCTCAGTATTTT
.	TRBV11-2	.	TRBJ2-3	CASSPLQHRDAYF	TGTGCCAGCAGCCCTCTCCAGCACAGAGACGCGTATTTT
.	TRBV6-5	.	TRBJ2-6	CASSTRASGANVLTF	TGTGCCAGCAGTACGAGGGCGTCTGGGGCCAACGTCCTGACTTTC
.	TRBV5-6	.	TRBJ2-7	CASSLQLLSYEQYF	TGTGCCAGCAGCTTACAGCTACTCTCCTACGAGCAGTACTTC
.	TRBV4-1	.	TRBJ2-7	CASSPAPGAAYNEQYF	TGCGCCAGCAGCCCCGCCCCGGGGGCGGCCTACAATGAGCAGTACTTC
few	TRBV7-9	.	TRBJ2-7	CASSLGDYPYEQYF	TGTGCCAGCAGCTTAGGAGACTATCCCTACGAGCAGTACTTC
.	TRBV9	.	TRBJ2-1	CASSVGPSNEQFF	TGTGCCAGCAGCGTAGGTCCGTCCAATGAGCAGTTCTTC
.	TRBV5-1	TRBD1	TRBJ1-4	CASGTGQGTTREKLFF	TGCGCCAGCGGTACGGGACAGGGGACCACCAGAGAAAAACTGTTTTTT
few	TRBV10-2	TRBD2	TRBJ2-1	CASTSRAAILAASYNEQFF	TGCGCCAGCACCTCCCGGGCGGCCATACTAGCGGCCTCCTACAATGAGCAGTTCTTC
few	TRBV7-9	TRBD2	TRBJ2-7	CASSRVSWAGVDEQYF	TGTGCCAGCAGCCGCGTCTCTTGGGCGGGAGTAGACGAGCAGTACTTC
.	TRBV12-3/TRBV12-4	TRBD2	TRBJ2-5	CASSLSGGRAWEQYF	TGTGCCAGCAGTTTATCTGGCGGGAGGGCCTGGGAGCAGTACTTC
.	TRBV7-3	.	TRBJ1-2	CASSLRGGSGYTF	TGTGCCAGCAGCTTAAGGGGGGGATCGGGCTACACCTTC
.	TRBV27	.	TRBJ2-5	CASNHLQGFPYNEQYF	TGTGCCAGCAATCATCTGCAGGGATTCCCCTACAATGAGCAGTACTTC
.	TRBV24-1	.	TRBJ2-6	CATSSPGANVLTF	TGTGCCACCAGTTCCCCTGGGGCCAACGTCCTGACTTTC
.	TRBV10-3	.	TRBJ2-7	CAIRATGTTYEQYF	TGTGCCATCAGGGCCACCGGGACAACCTACGAGCAGTACTTC
.	TRBV5-1	TRBD1	TRBJ2-7	CASSATGQAHSEQYF	TGCGCCAGCAGCGCTACGGGACAGGCCCACTCCGAGCAGTACTTC
.	TRBV28	TRBD1	TRBJ1-2	CASSTGTGRDGYTF	TGTGCCAGCAGTACCGGGACAGGGAGGGATGGCTACACCTTC